This record looks at one TCR beta chain sequence and its context. The antigen is undetermined. A read error may account for a junction end that differs from germline. Looked up from germline, CDR1 is SEHNR and CDR2 is FQNEAQ (reference sequence). The CDR3 extends over 15 amino acids. In the PCR, 60 Vbeta and 13 Jbeta primers were used. Assay used: immunoSEQ multiplex PCR; TCRdb lists only in-frame clones, some missing. The sample holds 160,000 or so clones; roughly four fifths are singletons and the top ten take 1.5% to 1.9%. The sample belongs to a study of cytomegalovirus exposure and HLA in healthy donors. Findings of the study overall: DRB1 had the most TCR associations and HLA-C the fewest, a later analysis found, with rates varying by HLA locus.

The specimen was PBMCs. The chain combines TRBV7-9 with TRBJ2-7, with D possibly being TRBD2 (6 bases). The source of this sequence is a man aged 40-50 years in good health and CMV-seronegative. Here the CDR3 reads CSSSPGQAGILEQYF. The CDR3 DNA is TGTTCCAGCAGCCCAGGTCAGGCGGGAATACTCGAGCAGTACTTC.